This T cell receptor beta chain stems from a study of CD8 T cells in Susac syndrome. Random hexamers served to reverse transcribe about 0.5 to 1 ug RNA. TCRdb independently ran MiXCR on the immunoSEQ multiplex PCR reads; one entry per CDR3 protein. The sample carries about 180,000 distinct CDR3 sequences, about 96% recorded once. In blood CD8+ and CD4+ T cells, TCR beta underwent sequencing. Susac syndrome patients met recently defined diagnostic criteria for definite or probable disease. The TCR sequence derives from a human donor with Susac syndrome. Sample: CD4+ T cells from PBMCs.

The CDR3 coding sequence is TGCAGCGTTGTGGGAGCCCAGGGCACAGATACGCAGTATTTT. This codes for CSVVGAQGTDTQYF. J is TRBJ2-3 and V is TRBV29-1, with a possible D match to TRBD2 (5 bases). The V and J ends lost 4 bases and 1 base respectively, with 12 bases between them. Germline V gene lookup returns CDR1 SQVTM and CDR2 ANQGSEA. The CDR3 has 14 residues.